Following are 9 T cell receptor beta chains from one sample sequenced in a study of blood T cell repertoires in COVID-19. Repertoires were generated with immunoSEQ multiplex PCR, while TCRdb's copy carries only in-frame clones and drops some. The table includes 130,000 to 150,000 clones, roughly four fifths detected once. Sequenced input: peripheral blood. The receptor set was obtained from a human donor with acute or convalescent COVID-19. The donor label of this sample is uncertain.

CDR3 residues: CASSFGQQETQYF. In nucleotides, the CDR3 is TGTGCCAGCAGCTTCGGACAGCAAGAGACCCAGTACTTC. The chain joins TRBV7-2 to TRBJ2-5; tentatively, D is TRBD1 (6 bases). The germline V gene has CDR1 SGHTA and CDR2 FQGNSA. CDR3 length: 13 residues. V was shortened by 3 bases and J by 2 bases, with 7 bases between the two germline ends.

V and J are TRBV12-5 and TRBJ2-7, with D hard to call. Germline V gene lookup returns CDR1 LGHNT and CDR2 FRNRAP. V lost 1 base, J lost 2 bases, and 9 bases lay in between. The CDR3 is 14 amino acids. Here the CDR3 reads CASGLAGWTYEQYF. The DNA of the CDR3 is TGTGCTAGTGGTTTGGCAGGATGGACCTACGAGCAGTACTTC.

The chain employs TRBV6-2 or TRBV6-3 and TRBJ2-4, with TRBD2 identical over 14 bases. Trimming took 4 bases from V and 0 from J; bases not matched to a gene: 5. CDR1 MNHEY and CDR2 SVGEGT come from the germline V gene. This CDR3 comprises 18 residues. The CDR3 region has the DNA TGTGCCAGCAGTTGGACTAGCGGGGGGTCTCTAGCCAAAAACATTCAGTACTTC. Translation gives CASSWTSGGSLAKNIQYF.

The chain carries TRBV6-5 and TRBJ2-2; tentatively, D is TRBD2 (5 bases). Trimming left V 6 bases short and J 3 bases short, with 11 bases between. The CDR3 has 14 residues. The V gene's germline CDR1 is MNHEY and CDR2 SVGAGI. In DNA, the CDR3 is TGTGCCAGCAGCCCCCGGAGGTACACCGGGGAGCTGTTTTTT. As protein: CASSPRRYTGELFF.

In DNA form, the CDR3 reads TGCGCCAGCAGCTTGGCCGCAACTAATGAAAAACTGTTTTTT. Protein product: CASSLAATNEKLFF. V gene TRBV5-1 combines with J gene TRBJ1-4; D is ambiguous. This CDR3 is 14 amino acids long. With 0 bases removed from V and 0 bases from J, the gap between germline ends came to 3 bases. Germline loops: CDR1 SGHRS, CDR2 YFSETQ.

The rearrangement joins TRBV5-6 to TRBJ2-4, with a weak D call TRBD2 (6 bases). This CDR3 contains 15 residues. Germline V lookup: CDR1 SGHDT, CDR2 YYEEEE. Trimming removed 0 bases from V and 8 bases from J, with 15 bases in between. Here the CDR3 reads CASSLVGQWGDIQYF. DNA for the CDR3: TGTGCCAGCAGCTTGGTTGGACAATGGGGGGACATTCAGTACTTC.

V is TRBV18 and J is TRBJ1-2; TRBD1 agrees at 7 bases. The CDR3 totals 16 residues. V shed 2 bases and J 3 bases; nucleotides not matched to a gene: 9. From germline, CDR1 is KGHSH and CDR2 LQKENI. CDR3 sequence reads: CASSPKTGQVDYGYTF. The CDR3 DNA reads as TGTGCCAGCTCACCAAAAACCGGACAGGTCGACTATGGCTACACCTTC.

The chain recombines TRBV19 with TRBJ1-4; 9 positions agree with TRBD1. V was clipped by 6 bases and J by 7 bases; unmatched bases: 6. Germline CDR1 is LNHDA and CDR2 is SQIVND (reference sequence). This CDR3 contains 14 residues. The CDR3 coding sequence is TGTGCCAGTAGGGACAGGGGTGCGATTGAAAAACTGTTTTTT. Translated: CASRDRGAIEKLFF.

The rearrangement links TRBV29-1 to TRBJ2-2; D is ambiguous. V lost 6 bases, J lost 6 bases, and 11 bases lay in between. This CDR3 spans 12 amino acids. Germline V gene lookup returns CDR1 SQVTM and CDR2 ANQGSEA. CDR3 protein: CSVQEVAGELFF. CDR3 coding DNA: TGCAGCGTCCAAGAAGTAGCCGGGGAGCTGTTTTTT.